This TCR beta chain was retrieved from a study of sequential checkpoint blockade in melanoma (dated by TCRdb to between 2017 and 2020). Background on the whole study: In a 1:1 randomization, patients received either first-line nivolumab then ipilimumab (arm A) or ipilimumab then nivolumab (arm B). Maintenance nivolumab was given following each of the two trial sequences.

TCRbeta CDR3 regions were immunosequenced from genomic DNA with the immunoSEQ Assay. Genomic DNA was amplified by bias-controlled multiplex PCR before high-throughput sequencing. The study's own analysis went as follows. To quantify the absolute abundance of each unique TCRbeta CDR3 region, the sequences were collapsed and filtered. Clonality, defined as 1 minus Pielou's evenness, was calculated using only productive rearrangements. A previously published method was used to identify clones with significantly greater frequencies in on-treatment samples than in baseline samples. Held by TCRdb, this immuneACCESS table contains in-frame sequences only and omits some clones. Under half of the omission traces to an unresolved V gene where checked; the cause of the rest is unknown. The V and J calls and the clone size are those of that table, but D and trimming were determined from the DNA. The sample table holds 20,000 or so clones, of which around 80% were seen once. Around two fifths of the sample comes from the top ten.

The treatment or condition label here, explained by the study, means: randomized to nivolumab then ipilimumab (arm A) or the reverse (arm B). None of the trial patients had been given prior DNA-damaging chemotherapy. On a FACS Aria II flow cytometer, live CD3+CD8+ cells that were negative for CD19 and CD56 were sorted from thawed PBMCs. The samples were obtained from melanoma patients enrolled in CheckMate 064, an open-label, randomized phase II trial testing sequential checkpoint blockade. Leukapheresis was used to collect peripheral blood mononuclear cells, which were then purified with Ficoll-Paque and frozen in human serum with about 9.5% DMSO. Immediately after sorting, the purity of the sorted blood CD3+CD8+ cells was confirmed to be >98%, and DNA was then extracted. About this clone itself: The antigen this receptor binds is unknown. No much larger clone exists at a distance of one base, and base qualities are not known.

On the study overall, not on this receptor specifically: Larger, independent patient cohorts are needed to validate the response-prediction model that combines TCR metrics and mutation burden.

CDR1 MNHEY and CDR2 SMNVEV are derived from the germline V gene (reference sequence). Its CDR3 holds 13 amino acids, cysteine through phenylalanine. The read is trimmed to its CDR3 DNA, 39 bases read in frame from base 1. At the junction V is shortened by 6 bases and J by 6 bases, with 14 bases in between. The specimen comprised CD8+ T cells sorted from blood (inferred from file names), sampled from a patient given nivolumab and ipilimumab in sequence. The V and J genes are TRBV27 and TRBJ1-2, with no confident D gene call. The clonotype was recovered from a human donor with melanoma. The nucleotide sequence reads TGTGCCAGCAGCCCGGACTTATCGGATGGCTACACCTTC. This encodes CASSPDLSDGYTF.